The rows below give T cell receptor beta chains drawn from one sample of a study of cytomegalovirus exposure and HLA in healthy donors. Only in-frame clones appear in the TCRdb table, and some are missing; sequencing was by immunoSEQ multiplex PCR. Among about 190,000 clones listed, around 75% were seen once. Input material: PBMCs. The receptors shown here come from a woman aged 25 to 45 in good health and CMV-seropositive. Both conserved end residues are part of each CDR3. A D gene is named only where the DNA matches it firmly. A clone size is listed for some rows: how often the clone was seen (once, few, many), or a class if it is expanded.

j_call: TRBJ2-3; d_call: TRBD2; clone_size: once; v_call: TRBV7-9; cdr3_nt: TGTGCCAGCAGCCAATCCAGCGGGAGCGACGCAGATACGCAGTATTTT; cdr3_aa: CASSQSSGSDADTQYF
j_call: TRBJ2-3; d_call: NA; clone_size: NA; v_call: TRBV7-2; cdr3_nt: TGTGCCAGCAGCTTAGTATATACGCAGTATTTT; cdr3_aa: CASSLVYTQYF
j_call: TRBJ1-5; d_call: NA; clone_size: NA; v_call: TRBV2; cdr3_nt: TGTGCCAGCAGTGAAGGTTCTGGTAGTCAGCCCCAGCATTTT; cdr3_aa: CASSEGSGSQPQHF
j_call: TRBJ1-2; d_call: NA; clone_size: NA; v_call: TRBV28; cdr3_nt: TGTGCCAGCAGTTGGAGGGGAGCTAACTATGGCTACACCTTC; cdr3_aa: CASSWRGANYGYTF
j_call: TRBJ2-5; d_call: TRBD2; clone_size: NA; v_call: TRBV5-4; cdr3_nt: TGTGCCAGCAGCCAAGGACTAGCGGGAAGGGGAGAGACCCAGTACTTC; cdr3_aa: CASSQGLAGRGETQYF
j_call: TRBJ2-1; d_call: NA; clone_size: once; v_call: TRBV6-1; cdr3_nt: TGTGCCAGCAGTGAAGGGGTTAGCGTCTACAATGAGCAGTTCTTC; cdr3_aa: CASSEGVSVYNEQFF
j_call: TRBJ2-7; d_call: TRBD2; clone_size: NA; v_call: TRBV27; cdr3_nt: TGTGCCAGCAGTTCGGGACTAGCGGGGCGCGAGCAGTACTTC; cdr3_aa: CASSSGLAGREQYF
j_call: TRBJ1-6; d_call: TRBD1; clone_size: NA; v_call: TRBV5-6; cdr3_nt: TGTGCCAGCAGCTTACAGGGGGCTGGTTCACCCCTCCACTTT; cdr3_aa: CASSLQGAGSPLHF
j_call: TRBJ1-5; d_call: NA; clone_size: NA; v_call: TRBV19; cdr3_nt: TGTGCCAGTACTCAAACGGGAAATAGCAATCAGCCCCAGCATTTT; cdr3_aa: CASTQTGNSNQPQHF
j_call: TRBJ2-3; d_call: NA; clone_size: NA; v_call: TRBV7-2; cdr3_nt: TGTGCCAGCAGCCGACAACTTAGCACAGATACGCAGTATTTT; cdr3_aa: CASSRQLSTDTQYF
j_call: TRBJ2-5; d_call: TRBD1; clone_size: NA; v_call: TRBV27; cdr3_nt: TGTGCCAGCAGCAGTCCCGGGACAGGGATGGGGGAGGAGACCCAGTACTTC; cdr3_aa: CASSSPGTGMGEETQYF
j_call: TRBJ2-3; d_call: NA; clone_size: NA; v_call: TRBV28; cdr3_nt: TGTGCCAGCGGAACAGTCCTGGTAGCAGATACGCAGTATTTT; cdr3_aa: CASGTVLVADTQYF
j_call: TRBJ1-6; d_call: NA; clone_size: few; v_call: TRBV27; cdr3_nt: TGTGCCAGCAGTTATACAGTCAATTCACCCCTCCACTTT; cdr3_aa: CASSYTVNSPLHF
j_call: TRBJ1-4; d_call: NA; clone_size: NA; v_call: TRBV5-1; cdr3_nt: TGCGCCAGCAGCTTGGGGGACTTGAATGAAAAACTGTTTTTT; cdr3_aa: CASSLGDLNEKLFF
j_call: TRBJ1-1; d_call: NA; clone_size: NA; v_call: TRBV6-1; cdr3_nt: TGTGCCAGCAGCCGGACAGCTACCCTGAACACTGAAGCTTTCTTT; cdr3_aa: CASSRTATLNTEAFF
j_call: TRBJ2-7; d_call: NA; clone_size: NA; v_call: TRBV21-1; cdr3_nt: TGTGCCACCGCGACCAGGGACAAGAACTACGAGCAGTACTTC; cdr3_aa: CATATRDKNYEQYF
j_call: TRBJ2-1; d_call: NA; clone_size: NA; v_call: TRBV13; cdr3_nt: TGTGCCAGCAGCTTTTACGGGAAGGCCTACAATGAGCAGTTCTTC; cdr3_aa: CASSFYGKAYNEQFF
j_call: TRBJ2-3; d_call: NA; clone_size: NA; v_call: TRBV27; cdr3_nt: TGTGCCAGCAGTTTAGCAGCGAGAAGCACAGATACGCAGTATTTT; cdr3_aa: CASSLAARSTDTQYF
j_call: TRBJ2-5; d_call: TRBD1; clone_size: NA; v_call: TRBV27; cdr3_nt: TGTGCCAGCAGTGTCAACCCCGGGACAGGGGGCGTTGAGACCCAGTACTTC; cdr3_aa: CASSVNPGTGGVETQYF
j_call: TRBJ2-1; d_call: NA; clone_size: NA; v_call: TRBV4-2; cdr3_nt: TGTGCCAGCAGCCAAGAACTAAGCTCCTACAATGAGCAGTTCTTC; cdr3_aa: CASSQELSSYNEQFF
j_call: TRBJ2-3; d_call: TRBD2; clone_size: NA; v_call: TRBV7-9; cdr3_nt: TGTGCCAGCAGCACACCCGGGACTAGCGGCACAGATACGCAGTATTTT; cdr3_aa: CASSTPGTSGTDTQYF
j_call: TRBJ2-7; d_call: NA; clone_size: NA; v_call: TRBV27; cdr3_nt: TGTGCCAGCAGTTTATCTGTCGGCGGCTCCTACGAGCAGTACTTC; cdr3_aa: CASSLSVGGSYEQYF
j_call: TRBJ2-7; d_call: NA; clone_size: NA; v_call: TRBV28; cdr3_nt: TGTGCCAGCAGTTTTTTTGTGGGGACAAACTCCTACGAGCAGTACTTC; cdr3_aa: CASSFFVGTNSYEQYF
j_call: TRBJ1-3; d_call: TRBD1; clone_size: few; v_call: TRBV5-4; cdr3_nt: TGTGCCAGCAGCACTACAGGGGGCCAGAACACCATATATTTT; cdr3_aa: CASSTTGGQNTIYF
j_call: TRBJ1-2; d_call: NA; clone_size: NA; v_call: TRBV28; cdr3_nt: TGTGCCAGCAGCATGAGGGGCGGGGCGGCGGATTATGGCTACACCTTC; cdr3_aa: CASSMRGGAADYGYTF
j_call: TRBJ2-1; d_call: NA; clone_size: NA; v_call: TRBV6-1; cdr3_nt: TGTGCCAGCAGTGAACACAGGGTCTCCGGAAATGAGCAGTTCTTC; cdr3_aa: CASSEHRVSGNEQFF
j_call: TRBJ2-7; d_call: NA; clone_size: few; v_call: TRBV28; cdr3_nt: TGTGCCAGTAGGGGACTGCGGGTGATCTACGAGCAGTACTTC; cdr3_aa: CASRGLRVIYEQYF
j_call: TRBJ2-2; d_call: NA; clone_size: NA; v_call: TRBV4-1; cdr3_nt: TGCGCCAGCAGCCAAGAAGGTTGGACAGACACCGGGGAGCTGTTTTTT; cdr3_aa: CASSQEGWTDTGELFF
j_call: TRBJ1-3; d_call: NA; clone_size: NA; v_call: TRBV7-9; cdr3_nt: TGTTCCAGCAGCTCACCGGCAGGGCCCTCTGGAAACACCATATATTTT; cdr3_aa: CSSSSPAGPSGNTIYF
j_call: TRBJ1-4; d_call: NA; clone_size: few; v_call: TRBV15; cdr3_nt: TGTGCCATCCAGAGCAGGGAAAGTGAAAAACTGTTTTTT; cdr3_aa: CAIQSRESEKLFF
j_call: TRBJ2-1; d_call: TRBD2; clone_size: few; v_call: TRBV19; cdr3_nt: TGTGCCAGTAGTACGATAACTAGCGGGAGGGAACATGAGCAGTTCTTC; cdr3_aa: CASSTITSGREHEQFF
j_call: TRBJ2-1; d_call: NA; clone_size: NA; v_call: TRBV5-5; cdr3_nt: TGTGCCAGCAGCCTGGAGGAGCGGGCGGGCCCCTCCTACAATGAGCAGTTCTTC; cdr3_aa: CASSLEERAGPSYNEQFF
j_call: TRBJ1-1; d_call: NA; clone_size: NA; v_call: TRBV27; cdr3_nt: TGTGCCAGCAGTTACGGAACGGGATACACTGAAGCTTTCTTT; cdr3_aa: CASSYGTGYTEAFF
j_call: TRBJ2-2; d_call: TRBD1; clone_size: NA; v_call: TRBV19; cdr3_nt: TGTGCCAGTACCATCCCCTCCCGGGGACAGGGGAACACCGGGGAGCTGTTTTTT; cdr3_aa: CASTIPSRGQGNTGELFF
j_call: TRBJ2-1; d_call: TRBD2; clone_size: NA; v_call: TRBV5-1; cdr3_nt: TGCGCCAGCAGCTCACTAGCGACCTACAATGAGCAGTTCTTC; cdr3_aa: CASSSLATYNEQFF
j_call: TRBJ2-7; d_call: NA; clone_size: few; v_call: TRBV28; cdr3_nt: TGTGCCAGCAGCCAAGGGAGCTCCTACGAGCAGTACTTC; cdr3_aa: CASSQGSSYEQYF
j_call: TRBJ1-1; d_call: NA; clone_size: once; v_call: TRBV27; cdr3_nt: TGTGCCAGCAGTTTAATCGGTGGCCGGGGAGCTTTCTTT; cdr3_aa: CASSLIGGRGAFF
j_call: TRBJ1-2; d_call: TRBD1; clone_size: NA; v_call: TRBV28; cdr3_nt: TGTGCCAGCAGTTTCCCCCAGGGGGTAGGGTATGGCTACACCTTC; cdr3_aa: CASSFPQGVGYGYTF
j_call: TRBJ1-1; d_call: TRBD1; clone_size: NA; v_call: TRBV10-1; cdr3_nt: TGCGCCAGCAGTGAGTCAAACAGGGGAGAAGCTTTCTTT; cdr3_aa: CASSESNRGEAFF
j_call: TRBJ2-7; d_call: NA; clone_size: NA; v_call: TRBV7-9; cdr3_nt: TGTGCCAGCAGCTTAGGATCGCATTTCTTCGAGCAGTACTTC; cdr3_aa: CASSLGSHFFEQYF
j_call: TRBJ1-2; d_call: NA; clone_size: NA; v_call: TRBV7-2; cdr3_nt: TGTGCCAGCGGCTTATCCGGGTCCGGTGGCTACACCTTC; cdr3_aa: CASGLSGSGGYTF
j_call: TRBJ2-7; d_call: TRBD2; clone_size: NA; v_call: TRBV2; cdr3_nt: TGTGCCAGCAATCGAATCGGGAGGGAATACGAGCAGTACTTC; cdr3_aa: CASNRIGREYEQYF
j_call: TRBJ1-5; d_call: NA; clone_size: NA; v_call: TRBV18; cdr3_nt: TGTGCCAGCTCACCGGTGGGTTCAGGGGCCAGCAATCAGCCCCAGCATTTT; cdr3_aa: CASSPVGSGASNQPQHF
j_call: TRBJ2-7; d_call: TRBD2; clone_size: few; v_call: TRBV5-4; cdr3_nt: TGTGCCAGCAGCTTGTCCAGCGGGAGCCACGAGCAGTACTTC; cdr3_aa: CASSLSSGSHEQYF
j_call: TRBJ2-1; d_call: NA; clone_size: NA; v_call: TRBV25-1; cdr3_nt: TGTGCCAGCACCAACCTCCCCCAGGGTGAGCAGTTCTTC; cdr3_aa: CASTNLPQGEQFF
j_call: TRBJ2-3; d_call: TRBD1; clone_size: few; v_call: TRBV5-4; cdr3_nt: TGTGCCAGCAGCTTGCCGACAGGGCGCGCAGATACGCAGTATTTT; cdr3_aa: CASSLPTGRADTQYF
j_call: TRBJ2-5; d_call: TRBD2; clone_size: NA; v_call: TRBV13; cdr3_nt: TGTGCCAGCAGTTCCCTAGCGGGGGAAGAGACCCAGTACTTC; cdr3_aa: CASSSLAGEETQYF
j_call: TRBJ2-5; d_call: NA; clone_size: NA; v_call: TRBV5-4; cdr3_nt: TGTGCCAGCAGTATTACGGGTCAAGAGACCCAGTACTTC; cdr3_aa: CASSITGQETQYF
j_call: TRBJ1-2; d_call: NA; clone_size: NA; v_call: TRBV6-6; cdr3_nt: TGTGCCAGCAGTACCCCCAGGGCCTTAAACTATGGCTACACCTTC; cdr3_aa: CASSTPRALNYGYTF
j_call: TRBJ2-4; d_call: NA; clone_size: NA; v_call: TRBV29-1; cdr3_nt: TGCAGCGGGAGGTACAGCGGCATTCAGTACTTC; cdr3_aa: CSGRYSGIQYF
j_call: TRBJ1-3; d_call: TRBD1; clone_size: NA; v_call: TRBV28; cdr3_nt: TGTGCCAGCAGTCCAATCAACAGGGGGCCTTACTCTGGAAACACCATATATTTT; cdr3_aa: CASSPINRGPYSGNTIYF
j_call: TRBJ2-1; d_call: NA; clone_size: few; v_call: TRBV19; cdr3_nt: TGTGCCAGTAGTGACGGGAACAATGAGCAGTTCTTC; cdr3_aa: CASSDGNNEQFF
j_call: TRBJ2-2; d_call: TRBD2; clone_size: NA; v_call: TRBV7-2; cdr3_nt: TGTGCCAGCAACCTCGGACTAGCTGGCACCGGGGAGCTGTTTTTT; cdr3_aa: CASNLGLAGTGELFF
j_call: TRBJ2-3; d_call: TRBD2; clone_size: NA; v_call: TRBV5-4; cdr3_nt: TGTGCCAGCAGCTTGGCCCTAGCGGGAGTGGATACGCAGTATTTT; cdr3_aa: CASSLALAGVDTQYF
j_call: TRBJ1-4; d_call: TRBD1; clone_size: few; v_call: TRBV7-9; cdr3_nt: TGTGCCAGCAGCCAGGACAGGGGGCGAGAAAAACTGTTTTTT; cdr3_aa: CASSQDRGREKLFF
j_call: TRBJ1-5; d_call: TRBD1; clone_size: NA; v_call: TRBV28; cdr3_nt: TGTGCCAGCAGTTCTCCCGGGACAGGGCGGAATCAGCCCCAGCATTTT; cdr3_aa: CASSSPGTGRNQPQHF
j_call: TRBJ1-1; d_call: NA; clone_size: NA; v_call: TRBV7-9; cdr3_nt: TGTGCCAGCAGCTTAGACAGGGTTACGACTGAAGCTTTCTTT; cdr3_aa: CASSLDRVTTEAFF